The clone carrying this T cell receptor beta chain was seen a few times. Its target is unknown. The CDR3 totals 16 residues. Germline V gene lookup returns CDR1 LNHDA and CDR2 SQIVND (reference sequence). Trimming cost V 7 bases and J 5 bases; bases outside gene matches: 12. The data are from a study of cytomegalovirus exposure and HLA in healthy donors. PCR primers comprised 60 Vbeta and 13 Jbeta primers. Some clones are missing from TCRdb's copy, which holds only in-frame ones; the method was immunoSEQ multiplex PCR. The sample consists of approximately 190,000 clones, 80% to 85% of them appearing once. Findings and caveats of the study: In a later analysis, specific HLA alleles were associated with 15,000 to 20,000 TCR beta sequences at a 0.05 false discovery rate. Most TCR sequences showed up rarely, but some public TCRs showed up in many donors. Some V segments, TRBV6-2 and TRBV6-3 among them, were indistinguishable and were therefore excluded.

The sequence was obtained from a middle-aged man in good health and CMV-seropositive. Material for sequencing was PBMCs. The chain couples TRBV19 to TRBJ2-1; 9 bases map to TRBD2. CDR3 bases: TGTGCCAGTACTCTAGGGAGCGGGGGGCTTAACAATGAGCAGTTCTTC. As protein: CASTLGSGGLNNEQFF.